A single sample gave rise to the 25 T cell receptor beta chains below, sequenced in a study of OX40 agonist ivuxolimab in advanced cancers. The data were produced by immunoSEQ multiplex PCR, yet TCRdb's version contains in-frame clones alone and is incomplete. The sample carries approximately 97,000 clones, approximately 87% recorded once. Sequencing used CD4+ or CD8+ T cells sorted from blood, obtained in a trial of the OX40 agonist ivuxolimab. The receptor set was obtained from an adult with an advanced solid tumor such as melanoma, head and neck, liver or kidney cancer.

The chain recombines TRBV27 with TRBJ1-4, with D possibly being TRBD1 (6 bases). V was cut by 4 bases and J by 8 bases, with 17 bases left in between. The CDR3 contains 15 residues. CDR1 MNHEY and CDR2 SMNVEV come from the germline V gene (reference sequence). DNA of the CDR3: TGTGCCAGCAGTTGGAGGGGGGTGAAGACAGAAAAACTGTTTTTT. Translation gives CASSWRGVKTEKLFF.

This clone was picked up one time. The rearrangement links TRBV30 to TRBJ2-1; TRBD2 matches 13 bases. CDR3 length equals 15 residues. V dropped 0 bases and J dropped 4; count of bases not matched to a gene: 0. The germline CDR1 and CDR2 sequences are GTSNPN and SVGIG (reference sequence). The CDR3 bases are TGTGCCTGGAGTGTGGGACTAGCGGGATACAATGAGCAGTTCTTC. It translates to CAWSVGLAGYNEQFF.

The chain employs TRBV19 and TRBJ2-7; weak D call: TRBD1 (6 bases). Trimming pared 7 bases from V and 2 bases from J, leaving 30 bases between. The CDR3 loop spans 19 amino acids. Germline V CDR1 and CDR2: LNHDA, SQIVND (reference sequence). CDR3: CASTRRLVGAGQIPYEQYF. The CDR3 DNA sequence: TGTGCCAGTACCCGGCGATTGGTCGGGGCAGGACAGATTCCCTACGAGCAGTACTTC. The full variable domain, with the rest looked up from reference TRBV19 and TRBJ2-7, is DGGITQSPKYLFRKEGQNVTLSCEQNLNHDAMYWYRQDPGQGLRLIYYSQIVNDFQKGDIAEGYSVSREKKESFPLTVTSAQKNPTAFYLCASTRRLVGAGQIPYEQYFGPGTRLTVT.

This chain uses TRBV30 with TRBJ1-4; TRBD1 aligns across 7 bases. V shed 2 bases and J 8 bases; nucleotides not matched to a gene: 14. Per the germline V gene, CDR1 is GTSNPN and CDR2 is SVGIG (reference sequence). This CDR3 is 16 amino acids long. CDR3 sequence (DNA): TGTGCCTGGAGTCTGGACAAGACAGGGTCTAGGGAAAAACTGTTTTTT. Its translation is CAWSLDKTGSREKLFF.

This clone was counted between two and nine times. This chain joins TRBV11-2 and TRBJ2-2; the match to TRBD2 covers 9 bases. The ends lost 2 bases at V and 3 bases at J; junction bases unmatched: 1. The CDR3 contains 15 residues. Germline-derived CDR1 and CDR2 are SGHAT and FQNNGV. CDR3 in amino acids: CASSLLAGDTGELFF. The CDR3 DNA is TGTGCCAGCAGCTTATTAGCGGGAGACACCGGGGAGCTGTTTTTT.

V usage is TRBV4-3 and J usage is TRBJ1-3; D unclear. From germline, CDR1 is LGHNA and CDR2 YSLEER. The CDR3 covers 15 residues. V lost 2 bases and J 0 bases, leaving 8 bases between the germline ends. The CDR3: CASSQSEISGNTIYF. The CDR3 nucleotides read TGCGCCAGCAGCCAAAGTGAAATCTCTGGAAACACCATATATTTT.

The gene calls are TRBV10-3 and TRBJ2-7; no reliable D call. The CDR3 is made up of 15 amino acids. CDR1 and CDR2 (germline): ENHRY, SYGVKD. Trimming took off 4 bases at V and 0 bases at J, with 13 bases between the two ends. This CDR3 is CAISGRLETSYEQYF. The CDR3 DNA follows: TGTGCCATCAGTGGCCGACTTGAGACCTCCTACGAGCAGTACTTC.

This clone was detected only once. The rearrangement links TRBV29-1 to TRBJ2-5, with a weak D call TRBD2 (6 bases). The CDR3 sequence is 13 residues long. The V and J ends lost 5 bases and 1 base respectively, with 11 bases between them. CDR1 and CDR2 (germline): SQVTM, ANQGSEA. The CDR3 loop reads CSVTLAPQETQYF. CDR3 DNA sequence: TGCAGCGTTACCCTAGCGCCCCAAGAGACCCAGTACTTC. The whole variable domain, remainder taken from reference TRBV29-1 and TRBJ2-5, is SAVISQKPSRDICQRGTSLTIQCQVDSQVTMMFWYRQQPGQSLTLIATANQGSEATYESGFVIDKFPISRPNLTFSTLTVSNMSPEDSSIYLCSVTLAPQETQYFGPGTRLLVL.

In DNA, the CDR3 is TGTGCCAGCAGCTTGGAGGGTCTCCCCGGCGAGCAGTACTTC. This gives the protein CASSLEGLPGEQYF. The chain recombines TRBV5-8 with TRBJ2-7, with D hard to call. The CDR3 runs to 14 residues. The germline V gene encodes CDR1 SGHTS and CDR2 YDEGEE. Trimming shortened V by 0 bases and J by 6 bases, and 13 bases separated the two germline ends.

The chain employs TRBV11-3 and TRBJ1-6; 7 nucleotides match TRBD1. The CDR3 runs to 16 residues. Germline CDR1 SGHNT, CDR2 YENEEA. V was clipped by 5 bases and J by 10 bases; unmatched bases: 14. CDR3 sequence reads: CASSPMTGQMSSPLHF. CDR3 nucleotides: TGTGCCAGCAGCCCGATGACAGGGCAGATGAGCTCACCCCTCCACTTT.

The genes are TRBV11-2 and TRBJ1-2; TRBD1 matches 8 bases. The germline V gene has CDR1 SGHAT and CDR2 FQNNGV. The CDR3 runs 15 residues. The V and J ends lost 2 bases and 8 bases, in that order; junction bases with no gene match: 10. CDR3 sequence reads: CASSLTPDRAVGYTF. The CDR3 DNA is TGTGCCAGCAGCTTAACCCCGGACAGGGCAGTAGGCTACACCTTC.

The gene calls are TRBV10-3 and TRBJ1-2; D gene unclear. Germline CDR1 is ENHRY and CDR2 is SYGVKD. Trimming left V 10 bases short and J 2 bases short, with 14 bases between. This CDR3 has 13 residues. CDR3 coding DNA: TGTGCCACCCTCCCCGACGGGAACTATGGCTACACCTTC. Translated, it gives CATLPDGNYGYTF.

The chain is built from TRBV7-2 and TRBJ1-1; D call uncertain. This CDR3 has 13 amino acids. V gave up 5 bases and J gave up 5 bases, with 12 bases separating them. The germline V gene encodes CDR1 SGHTA and CDR2 FQGNSA. As DNA, the CDR3 is TGTGCCAGCAGCACCCCAGGAAGGACTGAAGCTTTCTTT. Protein product: CASSTPGRTEAFF.

The chain has TRBV10-2 and TRBJ1-1; D gene unclear. Germline values: CDR1 WSHSY, CDR2 SAAADI. The CDR3 extends over 12 amino acids. The V end lost 2 bases, the J end lost 10 bases, and 11 bases lay between the germline ends. For the CDR3, the DNA is TGCGCCAGCAGTGAGCGAGAGGGTGGAGCTTTCTTT. Translating gives CASSEREGGAFF.

The genes are TRBV19 and TRBJ2-7; D is possibly TRBD2 (6 bases). The CDR3 runs 12 residues. Trimming removed 7 bases at V and 7 bases at J, with 14 bases between. CDR1 and CDR2 from the germline V gene are LNHDA and SQIVND (reference sequence). This CDR3 is CASKGRAGEQYF. The CDR3 DNA reads as TGTGCCAGTAAAGGCCGGGCGGGAGAGCAGTACTTC.

The rearrangement links TRBV4-3 to TRBJ1-1, with TRBD1 as a possible D gene (5 bases). CDR3 length equals 13 residues. CDR1 is LGHNA, CDR2 YSLEER, per germline. The ends were cut back, 0 bases at V and 7 bases at J, with 9 bases in the middle. CDR3 nucleotides: TGCGCCAGCAGCCAAGACAGGGAGGATGAAGCTTTCTTT. The encoded protein is CASSQDREDEAFF.

The chain couples TRBV5-1 to TRBJ1-1; TRBD1 aligns across 7 bases. CDR3 length equals 14 residues. V lost 4 bases and J lost 1; bases outside the gene matches: 4. The germline CDR1 and CDR2 sequences are SGHRS and YFSETQ. In DNA form, the CDR3 reads TGCGCCAGCAGCAGGGGACAGAGGAACACTGAAGCTTTCTTT. Encoded protein: CASSRGQRNTEAFF.

V and J are TRBV6-5 and TRBJ2-5; tentatively, D is TRBD2 (6 bases). Trimming stripped 0 bases from V and 3 bases from J, with 14 bases between. The CDR3 totals 16 residues. The germline V gene encodes CDR1 MNHEY and CDR2 SVGAGI. CDR3 region: CASSYSSGTGEETQYF. The CDR3 region has the DNA TGTGCCAGCAGTTACTCCTCCGGGACTGGCGAAGAGACCCAGTACTTC.

The genes are TRBV19 and TRBJ1-5; D gene unclear. This CDR3 comprises 14 residues. With 3 bases removed from V and 2 bases from J, the gap between germline ends came to 8 bases. Germline-derived CDR1 and CDR2 are LNHDA and SQIVND (reference sequence). CDR3 nucleotides: TGTGCCAGTAGTATTTCCATTGGCAATCAGCCCCAGCATTTT. This sequence encodes CASSISIGNQPQHF.

V is TRBV10-3 and J is TRBJ2-2; 8 bases are a match to TRBD2. CDR1 is ENHRY, CDR2 SYGVKD, per germline. The CDR3 loop spans 17 amino acids. The junction had 7 bases not matched to a gene; V was cut back by 2 bases and J by 2 bases. The CDR3 here is CAISEIQAGANTGELFF. The CDR3 DNA reads TGTGCCATCAGTGAGATCCAAGCGGGAGCCAACACCGGGGAGCTGTTTTTT.

The V and J genes are TRBV2 and TRBJ1-2; D unresolved. V dropped 7 bases and J dropped 4 bases, with 22 bases sitting between them. Germline V gene data show CDR1 as SNHLY and CDR2 as FYNNEI. The CDR3 extends over 16 amino acids. The CDR3, as DNA: TGTGCCAGCACTCGGTCGGCTCTTACTTCTTTCTATGGCTACACCTTC. Translation: CASTRSALTSFYGYTF. Full variable domain (remainder filled in from reference TRBV2 and TRBJ1-2): EPEVTQTPSHQVTQMGQEVILRCVPISNHLYFYWYRQILGQKVEFLVSFYNNEISEKSEIFDDQFSVERPDGSNFTLKIRSTKLEDSAMYFCASTRSALTSFYGYTFGSGTRLTVV.

The V gene is TRBV9, the J gene TRBJ1-2; TRBD1 matches at 11 bases. The V gene end was trimmed by 3 bases and the J gene end by 8 bases; junction bases not matched to a gene: 12. The CDR3 spans 16 residues. Germline CDR1 SGDLS, CDR2 YYNGEE. CDR3 sequence reads: CASSAGGQGDETGYTF. In nucleotides, the CDR3 is TGTGCCAGCAGCGCCGGGGGACAGGGGGATGAGACGGGCTACACCTTC.

This chain connects TRBV15 to TRBJ2-1, with a tentative D call TRBD1 (6 bases). V lost 3 bases to trimming and J lost 4 bases, with 7 bases between them. This CDR3 is 13 amino acids long. The germline V gene has CDR1 LNHNV and CDR2 YYDKDF (reference sequence). The CDR3 sequence is CATSRDSYNEQFF. The CDR3 coding sequence is TGTGCCACCAGCAGGGACAGTTACAATGAGCAGTTCTTC.

The chain employs TRBV6-5 and TRBJ2-6, with unresolved D. Germline CDR1 and CDR2: MNHEY and SVGAGI. Between the trimmed V and J ends, which lost 5 bases and 0 bases, there was a span of 5 bases. The CDR3 loop spans 14 amino acids. The CDR3 DNA sequence: TGTGCCAGCAGTGGTAGCTCTGGGGCCAACGTCCTGACTTTC. Translated, it gives CASSGSSGANVLTF.

The rearrangement joins TRBV19 to TRBJ1-1; no clear D gene. V gave up 5 bases and J gave up 2 bases, with 12 bases separating them. This CDR3 region has 14 residues. The germline V gene has CDR1 LNHDA and CDR2 SQIVND (reference sequence). Here the CDR3 DNA reads TGTGCCAGTAGTGCCGGCGGGCCCAACACTGAAGCTTTCTTT. It codes for CASSAGGPNTEAFF.